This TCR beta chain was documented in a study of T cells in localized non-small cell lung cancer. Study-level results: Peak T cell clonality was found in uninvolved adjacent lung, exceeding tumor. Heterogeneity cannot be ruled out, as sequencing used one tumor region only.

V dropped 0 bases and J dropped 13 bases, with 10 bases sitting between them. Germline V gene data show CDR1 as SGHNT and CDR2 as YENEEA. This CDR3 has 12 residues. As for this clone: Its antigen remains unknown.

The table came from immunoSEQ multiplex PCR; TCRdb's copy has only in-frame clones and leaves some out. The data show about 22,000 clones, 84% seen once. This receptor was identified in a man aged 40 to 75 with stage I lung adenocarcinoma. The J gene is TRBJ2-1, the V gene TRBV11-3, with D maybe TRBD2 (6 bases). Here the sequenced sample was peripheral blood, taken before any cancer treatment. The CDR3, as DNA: TGTGCCAGCAGCTTAGAGGGGGGAGGTCAGTTCTTC. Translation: CASSLEGGGQFF.